This T cell receptor beta chain was found in a study of cytomegalovirus exposure and HLA in healthy donors. Whole-study context: Assignment to the Caucasian-associated ancestry cluster applied to around 82% of the approximately 360 genotyped donors.

60 Vbeta and 13 Jbeta primers were used in PCR. Measured with immunoSEQ multiplex PCR; TCRdb has only the in-frame clones, and not every one. The sample has some 75,000 clones, and its top ten clones hold about 4.9%. Trimming took 3 bases from V and 3 from J; bases not matched to a gene: 7. The CDR3 loop spans 15 amino acids. Germline V lookup: CDR1 SGHKS, CDR2 YYEKEE (reference sequence). The receptor was derived from a middle-aged man in good health and CMV-seronegative. Sequenced sample: PBMCs. The chain recombines TRBV5-5 with TRBJ2-7, with TRBD1 identical over 9 bases. The CDR3: CASSSDPTGGYEQYF. CDR3 bases: TGTGCCAGCAGCTCCGACCCGACAGGGGGCTACGAGCAGTACTTC.